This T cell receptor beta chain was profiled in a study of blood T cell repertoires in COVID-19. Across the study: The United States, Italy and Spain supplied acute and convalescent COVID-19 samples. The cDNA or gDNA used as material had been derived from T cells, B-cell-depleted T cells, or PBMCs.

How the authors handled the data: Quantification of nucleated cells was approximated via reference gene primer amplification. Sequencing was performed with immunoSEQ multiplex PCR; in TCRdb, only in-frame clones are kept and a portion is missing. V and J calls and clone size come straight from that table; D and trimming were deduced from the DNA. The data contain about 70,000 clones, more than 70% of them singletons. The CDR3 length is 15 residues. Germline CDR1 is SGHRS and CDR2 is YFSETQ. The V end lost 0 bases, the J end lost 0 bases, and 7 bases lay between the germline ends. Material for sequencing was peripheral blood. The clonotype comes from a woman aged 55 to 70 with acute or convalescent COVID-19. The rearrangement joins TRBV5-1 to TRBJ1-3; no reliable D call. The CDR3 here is CASSLDPDSGNTIYF. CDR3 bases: TGCGCCAGCAGCTTGGACCCAGACTCTGGAAACACCATATATTTT.